This TCR beta chain stems from a study of shared clonotypes between healthy human individuals. Study-level results: Limitation of the genetic and exposure-history diversity represented came from the few donors. In general, naive subsets displayed greater estimated richness than memory subsets did.

Details on this clone: Its antigen is currently unknown.

Germline CDR1 SGDLS, CDR2 YYNGEE. Trimming shortened V by 2 bases and J by 8 bases, and 17 bases separated the two germline ends. The CDR3 runs to 15 residues. Sequencing was performed with immunoSEQ multiplex PCR; in TCRdb, only in-frame clones are kept and a portion is missing. This sample has 1 million to 1.3 million clones, with 75% to 85% found just once. The chain recombines TRBV9 with TRBJ2-1; unclear D gene. The sequence was obtained from a man between 18 and 29 years old in good health. Some clones in this sample may be carry-over from other donors' samples. The sequencing sample was made of memory CD4+ T cells from PBMCs. Specified subset: CD45RA-negative fraction. The CDR3 DNA follows: TGTGCCAGCAGCGTCTACTACCACCTTTGGGATGAGCAGTTCTTC. It specifies CASSVYYHLWDEQFF.